Listed below are T cell receptor beta chains from one sample, sequenced in a study of Ad26.COV2.S vaccination and SARS-CoV-2 variants. Measured with immunoSEQ multiplex PCR; TCRdb has only the in-frame clones, and not every one. The table has about 680,000 clones, 70% to 90% seen once; the top ten hold about 1.5%. The material was peripheral blood, obtained in a trial of Ad26.COV2.S vaccine versus placebo. The receptor set was obtained from a person between 18 and 59 years old who received the Ad26.COV2.S COVID-19 vaccine or a placebo. CDR3s include the opening cysteine and the closing phenylalanine or tryptophan. Each record gives: clone size, J gene, D gene, V gene, CDR3 protein, CDR3 DNA. The D gene is left open where the match is weak. Not all rows give a size; the values are once, few, many and, for expanded clones, a class.

abundance: -
j_gene: TRBJ2-7
d_gene: TRBD2
v_gene: TRBV30
CDR3aa: CAWDPGLAGEQYF
CDR3nt: TGTGCCTGGGACCCAGGACTAGCGGGTGAGCAGTACTTC

abundance: -
j_gene: TRBJ1-1
d_gene: TRBD1
v_gene: TRBV19
CDR3aa: CASSIEGGGRVTEAFF
CDR3nt: TGTGCCAGTAGTATAGAAGGAGGGGGCCGTGTCACTGAAGCTTTCTTT

abundance: -
j_gene: TRBJ2-7
d_gene: -
v_gene: TRBV6-4
CDR3aa: CASSADWGYEQYF
CDR3nt: TGTGCCAGCAGTGCGGACTGGGGCTACGAGCAGTACTTC

abundance: -
j_gene: TRBJ1-4
d_gene: TRBD1
v_gene: TRBV12-3/TRBV12-4
CDR3aa: CASRATGGKLFF
CDR3nt: TGTGCCAGCAGGGCGACAGGGGGAAAACTGTTTTTT

abundance: -
j_gene: TRBJ1-4
d_gene: -
v_gene: TRBV18
CDR3aa: CASRTYATNEKLFF
CDR3nt: TGTGCCAGTCGGACGTATGCAACTAATGAAAAACTGTTTTTT

abundance: -
j_gene: TRBJ1-6
d_gene: TRBD1
v_gene: TRBV27
CDR3aa: CASSPADRVNSPLHF
CDR3nt: TGTGCCAGCAGTCCGGCGGACAGGGTAAATTCACCCCTCCACTTT

abundance: -
j_gene: TRBJ2-1
d_gene: -
v_gene: TRBV11-1
CDR3aa: CASSLGQGTYNEQFF
CDR3nt: TGTGCCAGCAGCTTAGGACAAGGGACTTACAATGAGCAGTTCTTC

abundance: -
j_gene: TRBJ1-5
d_gene: TRBD1
v_gene: TRBV27
CDR3aa: CASSLGQGDQPQHF
CDR3nt: TGTGCCAGCAGTTTGGGCCAGGGGGATCAGCCCCAGCATTTT

abundance: -
j_gene: TRBJ1-2
d_gene: -
v_gene: TRBV6-2/TRBV6-3
CDR3aa: CASSLDTFYGYTF
CDR3nt: TGTGCCAGCAGTTTGGACACCTTCTATGGCTACACCTTC

abundance: once
j_gene: TRBJ1-1
d_gene: -
v_gene: TRBV2
CDR3aa: CASSVDGWGEAFF
CDR3nt: TGTGCCAGCAGTGTGGATGGATGGGGTGAAGCTTTCTTT

abundance: few
j_gene: TRBJ2-7
d_gene: TRBD1
v_gene: TRBV4-2
CDR3aa: CASSQVGTGLYEQYF
CDR3nt: TGTGCCAGCAGCCAAGTCGGGACAGGGCTCTACGAGCAGTACTTC

abundance: -
j_gene: TRBJ1-4
d_gene: TRBD1
v_gene: TRBV19
CDR3aa: CASSAAGQSATNEKLFF
CDR3nt: TGTGCCAGTAGTGCGGCGGGACAGAGTGCAACTAATGAAAAACTGTTTTTT

abundance: -
j_gene: TRBJ1-4
d_gene: -
v_gene: TRBV6-2/TRBV6-3
CDR3aa: CASSYTPEEKLFF
CDR3nt: TGTGCCAGCAGTTACACTCCGGAAGAAAAACTGTTTTTT

abundance: once
j_gene: TRBJ2-1
d_gene: -
v_gene: TRBV18
CDR3aa: CASSPGLQSPENEQFF
CDR3nt: TGTGCCAGCTCACCAGGACTCCAGTCCCCAGAAAATGAGCAGTTCTTC

abundance: -
j_gene: TRBJ2-1
d_gene: TRBD2
v_gene: TRBV5-1
CDR3aa: CASSLALAGPNNEQFF
CDR3nt: TGCGCCAGCAGCTTGGCCCTAGCGGGACCAAACAATGAGCAGTTCTTC

abundance: -
j_gene: TRBJ2-7
d_gene: -
v_gene: TRBV5-6
CDR3aa: CASSLVGTSGSYEQYF
CDR3nt: TGTGCCAGCAGCTTGGTAGGCACCTCGGGCTCCTACGAGCAGTACTTC

abundance: once
j_gene: TRBJ1-6
d_gene: -
v_gene: TRBV20-1
CDR3aa: CSASLGLPDSPLHF
CDR3nt: TGCAGTGCTAGTCTTGGGTTACCGGATTCACCCCTCCACTTT

abundance: -
j_gene: TRBJ2-7
d_gene: -
v_gene: TRBV6-6
CDR3aa: CASRQPGTGSGEQYF
CDR3nt: TGTGCCAGCAGACAACCCGGGACGGGGTCAGGCGAGCAGTACTTC

abundance: -
j_gene: TRBJ1-6
d_gene: -
v_gene: TRBV6-6
CDR3aa: CASSYSSPEGNSPLHF
CDR3nt: TGTGCCAGCAGTTACTCCTCCCCAGAGGGTAATTCACCCCTCCACTTT

abundance: -
j_gene: TRBJ2-2
d_gene: TRBD1
v_gene: TRBV25-1
CDR3aa: CASSEGDRDTGELFF
CDR3nt: TGTGCCAGCAGTGAAGGGGACAGGGACACCGGGGAGCTGTTTTTT

abundance: -
j_gene: TRBJ1-1
d_gene: -
v_gene: TRBV10-3
CDR3aa: CAISEQGNTEAFF
CDR3nt: TGTGCCATCAGTGAACAGGGGAACACTGAAGCTTTCTTT

abundance: -
j_gene: TRBJ2-4
d_gene: -
v_gene: TRBV7-4
CDR3aa: CASSLDTNAKNIQYF
CDR3nt: TGTGCCAGCAGCCTGGACACTAACGCCAAAAACATTCAGTACTTC

abundance: few
j_gene: TRBJ1-5
d_gene: -
v_gene: TRBV3-1/TRBV3-2
CDR3aa: CASSQGEFNQPQHF
CDR3nt: TGTGCCAGCAGCCAAGGAGAATTCAATCAGCCCCAGCATTTT

abundance: -
j_gene: TRBJ2-5
d_gene: -
v_gene: TRBV20-1
CDR3aa: CSATGGTQYF
CDR3nt: TGCAGTGCTACTGGGGGTACCCAGTACTTC

abundance: -
j_gene: TRBJ2-3
d_gene: TRBD2
v_gene: TRBV5-1
CDR3aa: CASSPGLAGAVDTQYF
CDR3nt: TGCGCCAGCAGCCCTGGACTAGCGGGAGCAGTAGATACGCAGTATTTT

abundance: once
j_gene: TRBJ2-7
d_gene: -
v_gene: TRBV10-2
CDR3aa: CASSESSSSSYEQYF
CDR3nt: TGCGCCAGCAGTGAGAGTAGCTCCAGCTCCTACGAGCAGTACTTC

abundance: -
j_gene: TRBJ1-3
d_gene: -
v_gene: TRBV30
CDR3aa: CAWSPPRAGNTIYF
CDR3nt: TGTGCCTGGAGTCCCCCCCGGGCTGGAAACACCATATATTTT

abundance: -
j_gene: TRBJ2-1
d_gene: -
v_gene: TRBV27
CDR3aa: CASSFRGHEQFF
CDR3nt: TGTGCCAGCAGTTTTCGGGGGCATGAGCAGTTCTTC

abundance: -
j_gene: TRBJ1-2
d_gene: -
v_gene: TRBV21-1
CDR3aa: CASSNGTGEEDYGYTF
CDR3nt: TGTGCCAGCAGCAACGGGACAGGGGAAGAGGACTATGGCTACACCTTC

abundance: -
j_gene: TRBJ2-1
d_gene: -
v_gene: TRBV10-2
CDR3aa: CASSESAYNEQFF
CDR3nt: TGCGCCAGCAGTGAGTCCGCGTACAATGAGCAGTTCTTC

abundance: -
j_gene: TRBJ2-2
d_gene: -
v_gene: TRBV6-5
CDR3aa: CASRRAEVPGELFF
CDR3nt: TGTGCCAGCCGGCGGGCGGAAGTTCCCGGGGAGCTGTTTTTT

abundance: -
j_gene: TRBJ2-7
d_gene: -
v_gene: TRBV4-1
CDR3aa: CASSQEPYLGECEQYF
CDR3nt: TGCGCCAGCAGCCAAGAACCCTACCTCGGCGAGTGTGAGCAGTACTTC

abundance: -
j_gene: TRBJ1-4
d_gene: -
v_gene: TRBV5-6
CDR3aa: CASSLAGGTWEKLFF
CDR3nt: TGTGCCAGCAGCTTGGCCGGCGGGACCTGGGAAAAACTGTTTTTT

abundance: -
j_gene: TRBJ2-3
d_gene: TRBD2
v_gene: TRBV10-3
CDR3aa: CAISPTSGSTDTQYF
CDR3nt: TGTGCCATCAGTCCGACTAGCGGGAGCACAGATACGCAGTATTTT

abundance: once
j_gene: TRBJ2-5
d_gene: TRBD2
v_gene: TRBV7-2
CDR3aa: CASSFGREETQYF
CDR3nt: TGTGCCAGCAGCTTCGGGCGGGAGGAGACCCAGTACTTC

abundance: -
j_gene: TRBJ2-3
d_gene: TRBD2
v_gene: TRBV27
CDR3aa: CASSRLAGTDTQYF
CDR3nt: TGTGCCAGCAGTCGACTAGCGGGCACAGATACGCAGTATTTT

abundance: -
j_gene: TRBJ1-4
d_gene: -
v_gene: TRBV15
CDR3aa: CATSRDGGFEKLFF
CDR3nt: TGTGCCACCAGCAGAGATGGGGGGTTTGAAAAACTGTTTTTT

abundance: -
j_gene: TRBJ1-2
d_gene: -
v_gene: TRBV6-5
CDR3aa: CASSYSKAENYGYTF
CDR3nt: TGTGCCAGCAGTTACTCGAAGGCAGAGAACTATGGCTACACCTTC

abundance: -
j_gene: TRBJ2-3
d_gene: -
v_gene: TRBV12-5
CDR3aa: CASGLGVSSDTQYF
CDR3nt: TGTGCTAGTGGTTTGGGTGTCAGCTCAGATACGCAGTATTTT

abundance: -
j_gene: TRBJ2-2
d_gene: -
v_gene: TRBV7-2
CDR3aa: CASSLEGRTGELFF
CDR3nt: TGTGCCAGCAGCTTAGAAGGCCGAACCGGGGAGCTGTTTTTT

abundance: -
j_gene: TRBJ1-5
d_gene: TRBD1
v_gene: TRBV11-2
CDR3aa: CASSHSPGQGSNQPQHF
CDR3nt: TGTGCCAGCAGCCACTCGCCGGGACAGGGGAGCAATCAGCCCCAGCATTTT

abundance: -
j_gene: TRBJ1-3
d_gene: TRBD1
v_gene: TRBV6-6
CDR3aa: CATGDSGNTIYF
CDR3nt: TGTGCCACCGGGGACAGTGGAAACACCATATATTTT

abundance: -
j_gene: TRBJ1-5
d_gene: TRBD1
v_gene: TRBV6-5
CDR3aa: CASIKGQPEDQPQHF
CDR3nt: TGTGCCAGCATTAAGGGACAGCCGGAGGACCAGCCCCAGCATTTT

abundance: -
j_gene: TRBJ2-7
d_gene: TRBD1
v_gene: TRBV5-4
CDR3aa: CASSLGGQGYEQYF
CDR3nt: TGTGCCAGCAGCCTGGGGGGACAGGGGTACGAGCAGTACTTC

abundance: -
j_gene: TRBJ1-2
d_gene: -
v_gene: TRBV6-5
CDR3aa: CASRKDTQNYGYTF
CDR3nt: TGTGCCAGCAGGAAGGACACCCAAAACTATGGCTACACCTTC

abundance: -
j_gene: TRBJ2-7
d_gene: -
v_gene: TRBV29-1
CDR3aa: CSVEDGRGAQGF
CDR3nt: TGCAGCGTTGAAGATGGGAGGGGGGCGCAGGGCTTC

abundance: -
j_gene: TRBJ2-7
d_gene: -
v_gene: TRBV7-2
CDR3aa: CASSLTGGPLEQYF
CDR3nt: TGTGCCAGCAGCTTAACGGGGGGCCCCTTGGAGCAGTACTTC

abundance: -
j_gene: TRBJ1-2
d_gene: -
v_gene: TRBV3-1/TRBV3-2
CDR3aa: CASSQDRGYGYTF
CDR3nt: TGTGCCAGCAGCCAAGATAGGGGCTATGGCTACACCTTC

abundance: -
j_gene: TRBJ2-1
d_gene: -
v_gene: TRBV13
CDR3aa: CASSLVSEQFF
CDR3nt: TGTGCCAGCAGCCTCGTCTCTGAGCAGTTCTTC

abundance: once
j_gene: TRBJ1-4
d_gene: -
v_gene: TRBV5-1
CDR3aa: CASSLTGTTNEKLFF
CDR3nt: TGCGCCAGCAGCCTTACAGGGACAACTAATGAAAAACTGTTTTTT

abundance: -
j_gene: TRBJ1-1
d_gene: TRBD1
v_gene: TRBV19
CDR3aa: CASRQGAGTEAFF
CDR3nt: TGTGCCAGTAGGCAGGGGGCCGGTACTGAAGCTTTCTTT

abundance: -
j_gene: TRBJ2-7
d_gene: TRBD1
v_gene: TRBV27
CDR3aa: CASRPTGVTLYEQYF
CDR3nt: TGTGCCAGCAGGCCGACAGGGGTGACTCTCTACGAGCAGTACTTC

abundance: -
j_gene: TRBJ2-7
d_gene: -
v_gene: TRBV5-1
CDR3aa: CASSLEDFGALDEQYF
CDR3nt: TGCGCCAGCAGCTTGGAGGACTTCGGGGCACTTGACGAGCAGTACTTC

abundance: -
j_gene: TRBJ1-2
d_gene: -
v_gene: TRBV10-3
CDR3aa: CAISAQEGYTF
CDR3nt: TGTGCCATCAGTGCTCAGGAAGGCTACACCTTC

abundance: -
j_gene: TRBJ1-2
d_gene: -
v_gene: TRBV6-5
CDR3aa: CASSYSGDGYTF
CDR3nt: TGTGCCAGCAGTTACTCGGGGGATGGCTACACCTTC

abundance: -
j_gene: TRBJ2-2
d_gene: -
v_gene: TRBV9
CDR3aa: CASSVDPMGGTNTGELFF
CDR3nt: TGTGCCAGCAGCGTAGACCCGATGGGCGGTACGAACACCGGGGAGCTGTTTTTT

abundance: -
j_gene: TRBJ2-2
d_gene: TRBD2
v_gene: TRBV24-1
CDR3aa: CATSDPYSGRATGELFF
CDR3nt: TGTGCCACCAGTGATCCATATAGCGGGAGGGCCACCGGGGAGCTGTTTTTT